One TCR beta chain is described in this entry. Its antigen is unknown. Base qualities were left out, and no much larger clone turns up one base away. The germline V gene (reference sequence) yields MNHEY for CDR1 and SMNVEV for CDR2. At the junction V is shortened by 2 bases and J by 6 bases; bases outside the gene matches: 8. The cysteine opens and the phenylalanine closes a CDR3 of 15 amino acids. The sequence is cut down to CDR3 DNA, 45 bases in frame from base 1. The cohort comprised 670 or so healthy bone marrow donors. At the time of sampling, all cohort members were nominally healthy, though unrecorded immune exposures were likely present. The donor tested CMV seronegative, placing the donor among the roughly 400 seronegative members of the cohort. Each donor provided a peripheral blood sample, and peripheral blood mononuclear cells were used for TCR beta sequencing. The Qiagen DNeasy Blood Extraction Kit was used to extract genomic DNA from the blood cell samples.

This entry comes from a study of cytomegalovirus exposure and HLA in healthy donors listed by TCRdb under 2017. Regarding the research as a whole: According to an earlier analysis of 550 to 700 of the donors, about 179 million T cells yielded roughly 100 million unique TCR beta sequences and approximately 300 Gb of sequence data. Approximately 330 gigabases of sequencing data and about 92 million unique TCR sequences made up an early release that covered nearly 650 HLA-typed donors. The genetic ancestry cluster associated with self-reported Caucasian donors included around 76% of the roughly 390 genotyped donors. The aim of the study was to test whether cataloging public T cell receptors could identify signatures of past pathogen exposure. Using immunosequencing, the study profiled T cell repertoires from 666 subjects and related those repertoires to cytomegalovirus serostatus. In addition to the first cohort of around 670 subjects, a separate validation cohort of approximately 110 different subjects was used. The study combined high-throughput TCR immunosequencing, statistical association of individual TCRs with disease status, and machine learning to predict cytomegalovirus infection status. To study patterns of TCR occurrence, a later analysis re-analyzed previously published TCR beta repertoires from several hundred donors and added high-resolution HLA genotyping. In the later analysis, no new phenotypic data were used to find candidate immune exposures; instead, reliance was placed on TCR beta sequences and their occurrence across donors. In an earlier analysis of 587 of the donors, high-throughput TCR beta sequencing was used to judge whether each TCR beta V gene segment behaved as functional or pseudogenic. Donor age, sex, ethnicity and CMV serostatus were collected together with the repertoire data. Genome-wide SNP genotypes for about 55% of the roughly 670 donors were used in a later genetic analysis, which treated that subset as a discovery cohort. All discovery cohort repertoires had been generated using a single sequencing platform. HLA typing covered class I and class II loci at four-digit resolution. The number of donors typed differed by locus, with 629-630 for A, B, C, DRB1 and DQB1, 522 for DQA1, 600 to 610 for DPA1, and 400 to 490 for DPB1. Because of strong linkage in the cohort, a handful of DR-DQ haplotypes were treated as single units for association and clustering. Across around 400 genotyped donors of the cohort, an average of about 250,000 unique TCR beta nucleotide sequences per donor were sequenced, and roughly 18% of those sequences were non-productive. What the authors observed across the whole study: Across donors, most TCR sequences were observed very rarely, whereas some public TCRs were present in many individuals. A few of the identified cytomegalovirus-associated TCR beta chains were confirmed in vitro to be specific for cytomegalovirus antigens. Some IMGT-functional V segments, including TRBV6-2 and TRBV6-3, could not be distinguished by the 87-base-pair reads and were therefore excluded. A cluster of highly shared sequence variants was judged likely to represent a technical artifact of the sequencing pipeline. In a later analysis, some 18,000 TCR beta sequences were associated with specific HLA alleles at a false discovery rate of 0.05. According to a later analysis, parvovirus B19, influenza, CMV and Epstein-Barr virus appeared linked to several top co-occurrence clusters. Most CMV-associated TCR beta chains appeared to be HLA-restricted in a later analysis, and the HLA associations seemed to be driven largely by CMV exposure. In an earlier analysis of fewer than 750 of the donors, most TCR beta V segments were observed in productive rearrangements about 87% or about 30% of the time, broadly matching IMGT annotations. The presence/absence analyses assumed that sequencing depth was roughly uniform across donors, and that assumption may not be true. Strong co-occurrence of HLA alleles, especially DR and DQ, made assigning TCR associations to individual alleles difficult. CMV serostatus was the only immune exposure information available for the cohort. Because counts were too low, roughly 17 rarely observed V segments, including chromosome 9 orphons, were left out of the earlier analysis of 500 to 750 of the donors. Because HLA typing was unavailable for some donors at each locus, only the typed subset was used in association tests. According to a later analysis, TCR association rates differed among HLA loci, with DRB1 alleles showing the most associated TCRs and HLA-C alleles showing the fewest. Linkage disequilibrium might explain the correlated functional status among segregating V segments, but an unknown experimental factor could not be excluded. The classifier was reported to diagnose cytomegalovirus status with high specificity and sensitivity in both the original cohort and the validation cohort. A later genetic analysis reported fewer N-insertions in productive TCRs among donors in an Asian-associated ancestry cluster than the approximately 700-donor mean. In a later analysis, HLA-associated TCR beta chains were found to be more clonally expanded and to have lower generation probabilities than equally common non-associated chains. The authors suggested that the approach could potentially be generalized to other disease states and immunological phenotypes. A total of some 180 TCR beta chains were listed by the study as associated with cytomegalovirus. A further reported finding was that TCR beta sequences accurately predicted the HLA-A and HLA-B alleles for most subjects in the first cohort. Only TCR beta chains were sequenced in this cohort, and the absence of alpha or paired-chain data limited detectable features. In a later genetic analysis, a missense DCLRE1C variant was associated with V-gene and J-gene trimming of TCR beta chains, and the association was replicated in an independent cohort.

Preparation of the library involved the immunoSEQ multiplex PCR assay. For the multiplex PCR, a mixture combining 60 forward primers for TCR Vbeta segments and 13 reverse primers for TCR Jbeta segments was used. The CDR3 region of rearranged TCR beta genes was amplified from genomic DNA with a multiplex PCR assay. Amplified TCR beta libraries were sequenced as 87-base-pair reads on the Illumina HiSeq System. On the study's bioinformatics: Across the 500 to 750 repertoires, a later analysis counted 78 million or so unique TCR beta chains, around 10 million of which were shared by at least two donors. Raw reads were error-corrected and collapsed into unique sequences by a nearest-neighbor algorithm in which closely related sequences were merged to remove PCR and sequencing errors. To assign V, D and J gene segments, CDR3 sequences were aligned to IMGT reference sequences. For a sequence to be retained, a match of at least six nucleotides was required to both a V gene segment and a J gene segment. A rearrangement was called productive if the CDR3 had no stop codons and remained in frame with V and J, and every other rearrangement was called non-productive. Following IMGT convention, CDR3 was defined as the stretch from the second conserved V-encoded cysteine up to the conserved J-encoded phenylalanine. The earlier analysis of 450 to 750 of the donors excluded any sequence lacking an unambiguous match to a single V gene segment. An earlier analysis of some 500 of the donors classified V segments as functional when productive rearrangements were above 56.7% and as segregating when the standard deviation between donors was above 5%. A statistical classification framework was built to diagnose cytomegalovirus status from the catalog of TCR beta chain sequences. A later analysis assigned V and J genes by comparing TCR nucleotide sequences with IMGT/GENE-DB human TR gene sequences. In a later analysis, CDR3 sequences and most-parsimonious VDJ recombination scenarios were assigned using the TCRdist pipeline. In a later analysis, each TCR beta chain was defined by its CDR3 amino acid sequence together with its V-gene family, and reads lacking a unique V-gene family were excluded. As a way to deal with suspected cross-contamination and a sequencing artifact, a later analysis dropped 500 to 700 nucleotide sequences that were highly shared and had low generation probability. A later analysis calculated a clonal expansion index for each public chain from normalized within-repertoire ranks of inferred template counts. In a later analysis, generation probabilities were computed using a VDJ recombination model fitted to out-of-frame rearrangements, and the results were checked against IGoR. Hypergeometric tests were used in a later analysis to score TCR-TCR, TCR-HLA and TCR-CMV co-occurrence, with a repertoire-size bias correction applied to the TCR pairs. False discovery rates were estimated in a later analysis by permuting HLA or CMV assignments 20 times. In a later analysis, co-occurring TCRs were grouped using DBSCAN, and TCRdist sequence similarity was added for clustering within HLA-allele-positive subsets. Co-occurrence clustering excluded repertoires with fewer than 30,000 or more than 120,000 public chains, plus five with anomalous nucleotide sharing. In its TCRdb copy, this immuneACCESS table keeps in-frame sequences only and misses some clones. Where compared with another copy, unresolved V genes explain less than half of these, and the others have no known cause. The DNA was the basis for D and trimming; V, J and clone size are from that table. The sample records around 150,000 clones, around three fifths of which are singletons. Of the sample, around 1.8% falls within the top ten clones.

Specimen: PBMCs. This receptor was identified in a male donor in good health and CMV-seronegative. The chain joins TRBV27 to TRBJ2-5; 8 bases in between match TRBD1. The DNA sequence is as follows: TGTGCCAGCAGTTTAGTGGCAGGGGGCTTCCAGACCCAGTACTTC. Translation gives CASSLVAGGFQTQYF.